A single sample is the source of the 31 T cell receptor beta chains below, sequenced in a study of technical replicates of blood from a few donors. The repertoire was sequenced with immunoSEQ multiplex PCR; TCRdb's copy has only in-frame clones and lacks some. This sample has some 70,000 clones, with roughly nine tenths found just once. Source material: T cells isolated from PBMCs. The receptors shown here come from a human donor in good health.

The chain's CDR3 is CASSQEKGSSYEQYF. In DNA, the CDR3 is TGCGCCAGCAGCCAAGAAAAAGGGAGTTCCTACGAGCAGTACTTC. The genes are TRBV4-1 and TRBJ2-7, with D possibly TRBD2 on 5 matching bases. This CDR3 is built from 15 residues. Trimming left V 0 bases short and J 1 base short, with 10 bases between. CDR1 and CDR2 from the germline V gene are MGHRA and YSYEKL.

V usage is TRBV9 and J usage is TRBJ2-2; no clear D gene. The CDR3 length is 12 residues. V was trimmed by 0 bases and J by 7 bases, leaving 4 bases between them. Germline V gene lookup returns CDR1 SGDLS and CDR2 YYNGEE. CDR3 sequence reads: CASSVAGGELFF. CDR3 coding DNA: TGTGCCAGCAGCGTAGCCGGCGGGGAGCTGTTTTTT.

This chain uses TRBV9 with TRBJ2-7; 11 nucleotides line up with TRBD2. This CDR3 has 17 amino acids. Trimming cost V 0 bases and J 0 bases; bases outside gene matches: 5. The V gene's germline CDR1 is SGDLS and CDR2 YYNGEE. This CDR3 reads CASSVGLAGGDSYEQYF. The CDR3 region has the DNA TGTGCCAGCAGCGTAGGGCTAGCGGGAGGAGACTCCTACGAGCAGTACTTC.

The V and J genes are TRBV6-5 and TRBJ2-5; D unresolved. Germline CDR1 and CDR2: MNHEY and SVGAGI. The CDR3 spans 13 residues. The germline V and J ends were trimmed by 4 bases and 0 bases, with 6 bases remaining between them. The CDR3 loop is CASSSRYQETQYF. Written as DNA, the CDR3 is TGTGCCAGCAGTTCACGGTACCAAGAGACCCAGTACTTC.

The chain couples TRBV2 to TRBJ1-2, with D possibly matching TRBD1 (6 bases). CDR1 is SNHLY, CDR2 FYNNEI, per germline. The CDR3 runs 14 residues. Trimming pared 4 bases from V and 4 bases from J, leaving 13 bases between. CDR3 coding DNA: TGTGCCAGCAGTGTTGCAGGGGATGGCTATGGCTACACCTTC. Its protein is CASSVAGDGYGYTF.

The chain is built from TRBV30 and TRBJ1-4, with a weak D call TRBD1 (6 bases). CDR3 length equals 13 residues. Germline CDR1 is GTSNPN and CDR2 is SVGIG (reference sequence). V was shortened by 5 bases and J by 4 bases, with 11 bases between the two germline ends. The CDR3 DNA follows: TGTGCCTGGGGACGACAGGATAATGAAAAACTGTTTTTT. The encoded protein is CAWGRQDNEKLFF.

This clone was observed a single time. The chain combines TRBV4-1 with TRBJ2-3; tentative D call: TRBD1 (6 bases). Trimming took off 4 bases at V and 6 bases at J, with 14 bases between the two ends. This CDR3 is built from 14 residues. CDR1 and CDR2 from the germline V gene are MGHRA and YSYEKL. The CDR3 loop reads CASSLQGPGDTQYF. CDR3 DNA: TGCGCCAGCAGCCTCCAGGGGCCAGGGGATACGCAGTATTTT.

The chain joins TRBV6-1 to TRBJ2-2; D possibly corresponds to TRBD2 (6 bases). V lost 8 bases to trimming and J lost 5 bases, with 9 bases between them. The CDR3 runs to 12 residues. Germline loops: CDR1 MNHNS, CDR2 SASEGT. CDR3 in DNA: TGTGCCAGCGGGGGACTGACCGGGGAGCTGTTTTTT. This sequence encodes CASGGLTGELFF.

The chain recombines TRBV6-5 with TRBJ1-2; D may be TRBD1 (6 bases). V dropped 7 bases and J dropped 8 bases, with 17 bases sitting between them. The CDR3 is 13 amino acids. Germline CDR1 MNHEY, CDR2 SVGAGI. CDR3 loop: CASTSTGPFGYTF. Here the CDR3 DNA reads TGTGCCAGCACCTCCACAGGGCCGTTCGGCTACACCTTC.

This clone showed up just once. This chain joins TRBV5-6 and TRBJ2-7; tentative D call: TRBD1 (6 bases). The V end lost 4 bases, the J end lost 2 bases, and 22 bases lay between the germline ends. The CDR3 length is 17 residues. The V gene's germline CDR1 is SGHDT and CDR2 YYEEEE. The CDR3 region has the DNA TGTGCCAGCAGCGACCTCCTACAGGGTAATCTGCCCTACGAGCAGTACTTC. It specifies CASSDLLQGNLPYEQYF.

The CDR3 sequence is CALQGLLYEQYF. The CDR3 nucleotides read TGTGCCTTACAGGGGCTCCTCTACGAGCAGTACTTC. The chain combines TRBV30 with TRBJ2-7; 7 bases agree with TRBD1. Per the germline V gene, CDR1 is GTSNPN and CDR2 is SVGIG (reference sequence). Trimming removed 7 bases from V and 3 bases from J; junction bases left unmatched: 6. The length of the CDR3 is 12 residues.

This chain connects TRBV27 to TRBJ1-3; no firm D call. The V end lost 2 bases, the J end lost 4 bases, and 9 bases lay between the germline ends. The CDR3 extends over 14 amino acids. The germline gives CDR1 MNHEY, CDR2 SMNVEV (reference sequence). The CDR3 loop reads CASSLSLQGNTIYF. The CDR3 DNA reads as TGTGCCAGCAGTTTAAGCCTACAGGGAAACACCATATATTTT.

V gene TRBV2 combines with J gene TRBJ2-7; D perhaps matches TRBD2 (5 bases). CDR3 size: 13 residues. CDR1 is SNHLY and CDR2 is FYNNEI in the germline V gene. V lost 8 bases, J lost 2 bases, and 13 bases lay in between. The CDR3 is CASGRTYTYEQYF. CDR3 DNA: TGTGCCAGCGGAAGGACTTATACCTACGAGCAGTACTTC.

V usage is TRBV6-5 and J usage is TRBJ1-4; D perhaps matches TRBD1 (5 bases). The CDR3 is 16 residues long. Germline V gene data show CDR1 as MNHEY and CDR2 as SVGAGI. Trimming cost V 0 bases and J 1 base, with 9 bases left between them. As DNA, the CDR3 is TGTGCCAGCAGTTACTCAGGGGCCCAAACTAATGAAAAACTGTTTTTT. Translation gives CASSYSGAQTNEKLFF.

The chain joins TRBV30 to TRBJ2-7; D remains unclear. V was clipped by 4 bases and J by 3 bases, with 10 bases between them. CDR1 and CDR2 from the germline V gene are GTSNPN and SVGIG (reference sequence). This CDR3 spans 12 amino acids. The CDR3 nucleotides read TGTGCCTGGAACCGCGGAGACTACGAGCAGTACTTC. This encodes CAWNRGDYEQYF.

The CDR3: CAVGGNQPQHF. CDR3 DNA sequence: TGTGCCGTCGGGGGCAATCAGCCCCAGCATTTT. V usage is TRBV19 and J usage is TRBJ1-5; D gene ambiguous. The CDR3 length is 11 residues. The germline CDR1 and CDR2 sequences are LNHDA and SQIVND (reference sequence). Between the trimmed V and J ends, which lost 11 bases and 2 bases, there was a span of 7 bases.

The rearrangement uses TRBV7-9 and TRBJ2-7, with D perhaps TRBD1 (6 bases). With 1 base removed from V and 11 bases from J, the gap between germline ends came to 12 bases. Germline lookup yields CDR1 SEHNR and CDR2 FQNEAQ (reference sequence). The CDR3 consists of 12 residues. Here the CDR3 reads CASSLGPGTKYF. The CDR3 DNA follows: TGTGCCAGCAGCTTAGGTCCCGGGACAAAGTACTTC.

This chain joins TRBV29-1 and TRBJ2-3, with a tentative D call TRBD1 (7 bases). Germline CDR1 is SQVTM and CDR2 is ANQGSEA. Trimming removed 6 bases from V and 0 bases from J, with 16 bases in between. This CDR3 is built from 15 residues. The CDR3 region is CSVQKTGTSTDTQYF. CDR3 in DNA: TGCAGCGTCCAAAAGACAGGGACTAGCACAGATACGCAGTATTTT.

This clone was seen a single time. This sequence joins TRBV6-1 and TRBJ1-1; D ambiguous. CDR1 MNHNS and CDR2 SASEGT come from the germline V gene. Trimming stripped 1 base from V and 1 base from J, with 13 bases between. This CDR3 is 16 amino acids long. Here the CDR3 DNA reads TGTGCCAGCAGTGAAGGCCCGGGGAGGACGAACACTGAAGCTTTCTTT. Protein sequence: CASSEGPGRTNTEAFF.

This clone was seen only a few times. The rearrangement links TRBV5-1 to TRBJ2-3, with 10 bases lining up with TRBD2. The CDR3 contains 16 residues. After removal of 6 bases from V and 3 bases from J, the junction contained 10 bases not matched to a gene. Looked up from germline, CDR1 is SGHRS and CDR2 is YFSETQ. The CDR3: CASNGEAGGDTDTQYF. The CDR3 DNA reads as TGCGCCAGCAACGGGGAAGCGGGAGGGGATACAGATACGCAGTATTTT.

The chain joins TRBV6-5 to TRBJ2-7; perhaps TRBD1 as D (5 bases). Germline CDR1 is MNHEY and CDR2 is SVGAGI. The CDR3 totals 14 residues. Trimming cost V 3 bases and J 4 bases, with 13 bases left between them. Written as DNA, the CDR3 is TGTGCCAGCAGTTATGACAGAATCCCATACGAGCAGTACTTC. Its translation is CASSYDRIPYEQYF.

The chain recombines TRBV28 with TRBJ1-5; 9 bases agree with TRBD1. The CDR3 length is 14 residues. V dropped 6 bases and J dropped 3; count of bases not matched to a gene: 3. Germline loops: CDR1 MDHEN, CDR2 SYDVKM. The CDR3: CASRDRGNNQPQHF. The CDR3 region has the DNA TGTGCCAGCAGGGACAGGGGAAACAATCAGCCCCAGCATTTT.

This chain joins TRBV11-3 and TRBJ2-3; D is undetermined. This CDR3 region has 14 residues. Looked up from germline, CDR1 is SGHNT and CDR2 is YENEEA. V lost 2 bases to trimming and J lost 4 bases, with 10 bases between them. The CDR3 protein is CASSLRVTADTQYF. CDR3 DNA sequence: TGTGCCAGCAGCTTAAGAGTAACCGCAGATACGCAGTATTTT.

V and J are TRBV19 and TRBJ2-7, with 7 bases that match TRBD2. The CDR3 extends over 12 amino acids. V lost 5 bases to trimming and J lost 4 bases; unmatched junction nucleotides: 2. The germline V gene encodes CDR1 LNHDA and CDR2 SQIVND (reference sequence). The CDR3 here is CASSASGYEQYF. Written as DNA, the CDR3 is TGTGCCAGTAGTGCTAGCGGTTACGAGCAGTACTTC.

The chain uses TRBV6-5 and TRBJ1-1; D may be TRBD1 (5 bases). V was pared by 3 bases and J by 0 bases, with 14 bases between. Per the germline V gene, CDR1 is MNHEY and CDR2 is SVGAGI. CDR3 length equals 16 residues. CDR3 DNA sequence: TGTGCCAGCAGTTATACAACAGGACCCCTGAACACTGAAGCTTTCTTT. This gives the protein CASSYTTGPLNTEAFF.

The chain recombines TRBV10-3 with TRBJ2-2, with D uncertain. From germline, CDR1 is ENHRY and CDR2 SYGVKD. Trimming left V 10 bases short and J 3 bases short, with 12 bases between. The CDR3 runs to 13 residues. CDR3 sequence: CATRNPDTGELFF. The DNA of the CDR3 is TGTGCCACCCGAAATCCGGACACCGGGGAGCTGTTTTTT.

This CDR3 reads CASSLGTGNYGYTF. DNA for the CDR3: TGTGCCAGCAGCTTAGGGACAGGGAACTATGGCTACACCTTC. V and J are TRBV7-8 and TRBJ1-2, with TRBD1 matching over 8 bases. Germline assignment: CDR1 SGHVS and CDR2 FQNEAQ. V lost 1 base and J lost 2; bases outside the gene matches: 0. The CDR3 is 14 residues long.

This chain joins TRBV7-2 and TRBJ1-3; TRBD1 aligns across 8 bases. Germline V lookup: CDR1 SGHTA, CDR2 FQGNSA. V dropped 4 bases and J dropped 5; count of bases not matched to a gene: 4. The CDR3 runs 14 residues. Here the CDR3 reads CASSSGQGRNTIYF. The CDR3 coding sequence is TGTGCCAGCAGCTCAGGACAGGGCAGAAACACCATATATTTT.

V is TRBV28 and J is TRBJ1-1, with 8 bases aligning to TRBD1. With V trimmed by 5 bases and J by 4 bases, 3 bases remained unmatched. This CDR3 contains 13 residues. Per germline, CDR1 MDHEN and CDR2 SYDVKM. The CDR3 loop is CASSVTGGTEAFF. CDR3 sequence (DNA): TGTGCCAGCAGTGTTACAGGGGGCACTGAAGCTTTCTTT.

V usage is TRBV7-9 and J usage is TRBJ2-7; 12 bases line up with TRBD1. CDR3 length: 14 amino acids. The germline V gene has CDR1 SEHNR and CDR2 FQNEAQ (reference sequence). J lost 7 bases, V lost 4 bases, and 5 bases had no gene match. The CDR3: CASSSAGQGAEQYF. Here the CDR3 DNA reads TGTGCCAGCAGCTCGGCGGGACAGGGGGCGGAGCAGTACTTC.

This rearrangement joins TRBV19 to TRBJ2-5; D is ambiguous. V lost 4 bases and J lost 5, with 11 bases in between. Germline CDR1 reads LNHDA; CDR2 reads SQIVND (reference sequence). The CDR3 loop spans 13 amino acids. The CDR3 nucleotides read TGTGCCAGTAGTAAAAATAATCGGGAGACCCAGTACTTC. This codes for CASSKNNRETQYF.